The 14 T cell receptor beta chains reported below all come from one sample, sequenced in a study of blood T cell repertoires in COVID-19. The protocol was immunoSEQ multiplex PCR, while the TCRdb copy is restricted to in-frame clones and leaves out a portion. The data show roughly 81,000 clones, about 86% seen once. The sequencing sample was made of peripheral blood. The origin of the receptors is an elderly man with active or convalescent COVID-19.

The chain has TRBV4-2 and TRBJ2-1; 14 nucleotides align to TRBD2. V was clipped by 4 bases and J by 6 bases; unmatched bases: 5. The V gene's germline CDR1 is LGHNA and CDR2 YNFKEQ. CDR3 length: 16 amino acids. CDR3 in amino acids: CASSRQTSGGANEQFF. The CDR3 DNA is TGTGCCAGCAGCCGTCAGACTAGCGGGGGGGCCAATGAGCAGTTCTTC.

V gene TRBV20-1 combines with J gene TRBJ2-7; tentative D call: TRBD2 (5 bases). CDR1 and CDR2 from the germline V gene are DFQATT and SNEGSKA (reference sequence). The germline V and J ends were trimmed by 3 bases and 9 bases, with 12 bases remaining between them. The CDR3 runs 11 residues. CDR3 coding DNA: TGCAGTGCTAGTTTGGCGGGCAGGCAGTACTTC. Its protein is CSASLAGRQYF.

The gene calls are TRBV2 and TRBJ1-1, with 12 bases aligning to TRBD1. Trimming took 6 bases from V and 4 from J; bases not matched to a gene: 9. The CDR3 has 16 residues. Germline V gene data show CDR1 as SNHLY and CDR2 as FYNNEI. CDR3 residues: CASSPGQGAGGTEAFF. DNA of the CDR3: TGTGCCAGCAGCCCGGGACAGGGGGCGGGGGGCACTGAAGCTTTCTTT.

The rearrangement uses TRBV10-3 and TRBJ1-3; TRBD1 matches 7 bases. V lost 3 bases and J lost 4; bases outside the gene matches: 9. Germline CDR1 ENHRY, CDR2 SYGVKD. This CDR3 is 16 amino acids long. The CDR3 DNA is TGTGCCATCAGTGAAACAGACAGGGTAACCGGAAACACCATATATTTT. This codes for CAISETDRVTGNTIYF.

The chain carries TRBV7-2 and TRBJ2-7; 12 nucleotides agree with TRBD2. V dropped 1 base and J dropped 1; count of bases not matched to a gene: 2. CDR1 is SGHTA, CDR2 FQGNSA, per germline. This CDR3 comprises 16 residues. The CDR3 spells CASSLDLAGGSYEQYF. DNA for the CDR3: TGTGCCAGCAGCTTAGACCTAGCGGGAGGGTCCTACGAGCAGTACTTC. The full variable domain, in which reference TRBV7-2 and TRBJ2-7 provide the parts outside the CDR3, is GAGVSQSPSNKVTEKGKDVELRCDPISGHTALYWYRQSLGQGLEFLIYFQGNSAPDKSGLPSDRFSAERTGGSVSTLTIQRTQQEDSAVYLCASSLDLAGGSYEQYFGPGTRLTVT.

V is TRBV6-5 and J is TRBJ1-2, with D maybe TRBD1 (5 bases). V was clipped by 8 bases and J by 7 bases, with 11 bases between them. Germline V gene lookup returns CDR1 MNHEY and CDR2 SVGAGI. The CDR3 spans 11 residues. The CDR3 protein is CASGGGGGYTF. The CDR3 DNA sequence: TGTGCCAGCGGGGGGGGTGGTGGCTACACCTTC.

The rearrangement joins TRBV19 to TRBJ2-3; possibly TRBD1 for D (7 bases). The length of the CDR3 is 16 residues. The germline CDR1 and CDR2 sequences are LNHDA and SQIVND (reference sequence). V gave up 5 bases and J gave up 1 base, with 16 bases separating them. CDR3 in DNA: TGTGCCAGTAGTCATGGCAGGGGGGCGGGCACAGATACGCAGTATTTT. This translates into CASSHGRGAGTDTQYF.

The chain combines TRBV18 with TRBJ1-5; D unresolved. V lost 4 bases and J 3 bases, leaving 13 bases between the germline ends. Germline V gives CDR1 KGHSH, CDR2 LQKENI. The CDR3 spans 15 residues. The CDR3 DNA sequence: TGTGCCAGCTCACAGGAGGTACAGACCAATCAGCCCCAGCATTTT. It yields the protein CASSQEVQTNQPQHF.

The chain uses TRBV30 and TRBJ1-2, with 7 bases identical to TRBD1. Trimming took 5 bases from V and 8 from J; bases not matched to a gene: 11. The germline CDR1 and CDR2 sequences are GTSNPN and SVGIG (reference sequence). The length of the CDR3 is 13 residues. The CDR3 reads CAWARQGSAGYTF. CDR3 in DNA: TGTGCCTGGGCCCGACAGGGTTCAGCGGGCTACACCTTC.

This chain joins TRBV27 and TRBJ2-6, with D maybe TRBD2 (6 bases). The CDR3 has 14 amino acids. Trimming left V 2 bases short and J 12 bases short, with 14 bases between. Looked up from germline, CDR1 is MNHEY and CDR2 is SMNVEV (reference sequence). CDR3 in DNA: TGTGCCAGCAGTTTACGGGGGTTAGGAGGCGTCCTGACTTTC. Protein product: CASSLRGLGGVLTF.

This clone has only a few counts. V and J are TRBV6-1 and TRBJ1-1; 10 nucleotides line up with TRBD1. The germline V gene encodes CDR1 MNHNS and CDR2 SASEGT. This CDR3 has 13 residues. The junction had 5 bases not matched to a gene; V was cut back by 1 base and J by 12 bases. The CDR3 spells CASSEVGGQGTFF. The CDR3 DNA follows: TGTGCCAGCAGTGAAGTAGGGGGACAGGGGACTTTCTTT.

This clone was picked up many times. V is TRBV4-1 and J is TRBJ2-7; D perhaps matches TRBD1 (6 bases). V lost 3 bases to trimming and J lost 3 bases, with 18 bases between them. This CDR3 contains 16 residues. From germline, CDR1 is MGHRA and CDR2 YSYEKL. The CDR3 loop is CASSQGTGEGGYEQYF. The CDR3 DNA sequence: TGCGCCAGCAGCCAGGGAACTGGGGAAGGGGGCTACGAGCAGTACTTC.

V and J are TRBV6-6 and TRBJ1-1; D possibly corresponds to TRBD1 (6 bases). The V end was cut by 6 bases, the J end by 1 base, with 9 bases between. The germline V gene has CDR1 MNHNY and CDR2 SVGAGI (reference sequence). CDR3 length equals 13 residues. The CDR3 DNA reads as TGTGCCAGCAGGCAGACAGGGAACACTGAAGCTTTCTTT. It codes for CASRQTGNTEAFF.

The chain has TRBV27 and TRBJ1-1, with a possible D match to TRBD1 (6 bases). V was pared by 6 bases and J by 4 bases, with 21 bases between. Germline CDR1 and CDR2: MNHEY and SMNVEV (reference sequence). The CDR3 contains 16 residues. The CDR3 loop reads CASSRRNRELITEAFF. DNA of the CDR3: TGTGCCAGCAGCCGGCGGAACAGGGAGTTGATCACTGAAGCTTTCTTT.